This T cell receptor (beta chain) was retrieved from a study of shared clonotypes between healthy human individuals. Naive CD8 cells, CD45RO-negative and positively selected for CCR7, excluded terminally differentiated effector memory CD45RA+ cells. Measured with immunoSEQ multiplex PCR; TCRdb has only the in-frame clones, and not every one. The sample shows about 1,900,000 clones, approximately 94% of them seen only once. This clonotype was sampled from a man between 18 and 29 years old in good health. Sequencing was performed on naive CD8+ T cells sorted from blood.

The CDR3 spells CATLNRGRSGEAFF. The CDR3 DNA sequence: TGTGCCACCCTAAACAGGGGGCGAAGTGGTGAAGCTTTCTTT. The chain has TRBV19 and TRBJ1-1, with 9 positions matching TRBD1. CDR1 is LNHDA and CDR2 is SQIVND in the germline V gene (reference sequence). V lost 10 bases, J lost 7 bases, and 13 bases stayed unmatched. The CDR3 runs to 14 residues. The variable domain in full, completed from reference TRBV19 and TRBJ1-1, reads DGGITQSPKYLFRKEGQNVTLSCEQNLNHDAMYWYRQDPGQGLRLIYYSQIVNDFQKGDIAEGYSVSREKKESFPLTVTSAQKNPTAFYLCATLNRGRSGEAFFGQGTRLTVV.